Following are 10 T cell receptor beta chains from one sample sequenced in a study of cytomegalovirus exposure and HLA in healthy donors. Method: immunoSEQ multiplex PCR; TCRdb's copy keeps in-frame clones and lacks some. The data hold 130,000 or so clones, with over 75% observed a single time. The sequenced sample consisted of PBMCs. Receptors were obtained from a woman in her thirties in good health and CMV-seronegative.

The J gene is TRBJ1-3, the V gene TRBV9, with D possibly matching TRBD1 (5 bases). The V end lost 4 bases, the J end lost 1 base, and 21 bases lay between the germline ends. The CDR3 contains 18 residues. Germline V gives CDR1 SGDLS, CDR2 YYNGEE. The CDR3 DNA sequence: TGTGCCAGCAGCCCCTTTGAGGGAGGGGAGAGTTCTGGAAACACCATATATTTT. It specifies CASSPFEGGESSGNTIYF.

CDR3 amino acids: CASSEFGDPYGYTF. CDR3 in DNA: TGTGCCAGCAGTGAATTCGGGGATCCCTATGGCTACACCTTC. J is TRBJ1-2 and V is TRBV25-1; D is ambiguous. Trimming shortened V by 1 base and J by 4 bases, and 10 bases separated the two germline ends. The CDR3 covers 14 residues. From germline, CDR1 is MGHDK and CDR2 SYGVNS.

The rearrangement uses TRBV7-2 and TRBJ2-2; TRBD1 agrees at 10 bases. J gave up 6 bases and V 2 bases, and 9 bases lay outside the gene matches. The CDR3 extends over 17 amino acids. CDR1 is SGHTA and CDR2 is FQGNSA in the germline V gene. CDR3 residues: CASSLKVRQGAAGELFF. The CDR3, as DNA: TGTGCCAGCAGCTTAAAGGTGAGACAGGGGGCGGCCGGGGAGCTGTTTTTT.

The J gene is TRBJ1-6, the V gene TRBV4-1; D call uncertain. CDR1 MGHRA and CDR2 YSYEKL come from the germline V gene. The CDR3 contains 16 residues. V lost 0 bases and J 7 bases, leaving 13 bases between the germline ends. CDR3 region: CASSQDGTVGNSPLHF. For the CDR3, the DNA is TGCGCCAGCAGCCAAGATGGTACAGTCGGAAATTCACCCCTCCACTTT.

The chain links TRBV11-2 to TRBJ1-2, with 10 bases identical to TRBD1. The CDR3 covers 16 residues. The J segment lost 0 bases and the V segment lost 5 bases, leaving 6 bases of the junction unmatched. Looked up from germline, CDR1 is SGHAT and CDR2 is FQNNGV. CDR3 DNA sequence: TGTGCCAGCAGCCCCGGGACAGGGGTCCCTAACTATGGCTACACCTTC. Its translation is CASSPGTGVPNYGYTF.

The CDR3 here is CASSATEITGELFF. In DNA, the CDR3 is TGCGCCAGCAGCGCGACAGAGATCACCGGGGAGCTGTTTTTT. The gene calls are TRBV5-1 and TRBJ2-2, with a possible D match to TRBD1 (5 bases). Germline V gene sequence: CDR1 SGHRS, CDR2 YFSETQ. With 4 bases removed from V and 4 bases from J, the gap between germline ends came to 11 bases. There are 14 residues in the CDR3. The entire variable domain, with the rest obtained from reference TRBV5-1 and TRBJ2-2, is as follows: KAGVTQTPRYLIKTRGQQVTLSCSPISGHRSVSWYQQTPGQGLQFLFEYFSETQRNKGNFPGRFSGRQFSNSRSEMNVSTLELGDSALYLCASSATEITGELFFGEGSRLTVL.

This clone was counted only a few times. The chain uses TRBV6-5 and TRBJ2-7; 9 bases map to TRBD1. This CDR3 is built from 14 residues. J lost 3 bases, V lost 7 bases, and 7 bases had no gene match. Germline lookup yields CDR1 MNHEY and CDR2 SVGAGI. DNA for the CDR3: TGTGCCAGCACCCCCCGGGGACAGGGCTACGAGCAGTACTTC. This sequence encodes CASTPRGQGYEQYF.

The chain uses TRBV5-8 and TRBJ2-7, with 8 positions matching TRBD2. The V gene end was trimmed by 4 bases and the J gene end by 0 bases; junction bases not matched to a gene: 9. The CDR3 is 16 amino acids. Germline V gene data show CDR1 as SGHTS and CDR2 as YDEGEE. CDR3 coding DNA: TGTGCCAGCAGCCAACAGACCGGGACTAGCTCCTACGAGCAGTACTTC. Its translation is CASSQQTGTSSYEQYF.

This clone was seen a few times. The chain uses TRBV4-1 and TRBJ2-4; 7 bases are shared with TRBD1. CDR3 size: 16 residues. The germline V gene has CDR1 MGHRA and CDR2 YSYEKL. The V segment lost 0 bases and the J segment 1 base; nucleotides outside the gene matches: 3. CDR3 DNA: TGCGCCAGCAGCCAAGATGAGGGGGCGGCCAAAAACATTCAGTACTTC. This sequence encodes CASSQDEGAAKNIQYF.

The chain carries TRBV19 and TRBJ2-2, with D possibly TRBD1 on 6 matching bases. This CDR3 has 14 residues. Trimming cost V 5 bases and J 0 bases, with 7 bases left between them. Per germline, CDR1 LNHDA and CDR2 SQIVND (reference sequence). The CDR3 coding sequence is TGTGCCAGTAGTCAGGGGACGAACACCGGGGAGCTGTTTTTT. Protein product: CASSQGTNTGELFF.